The 11 T cell receptor beta chains reported below all come from one sample, sequenced in a study of blood T cell repertoires in COVID-19. The data were produced by immunoSEQ multiplex PCR, yet TCRdb's version contains in-frame clones alone and is incomplete. The sample has more than 95,000 clones, 81% seen once. The sample was peripheral blood. Receptors were obtained from an older woman with acute or convalescent COVID-19.

The chain employs TRBV5-4 and TRBJ2-2; D is uncertain. Germline assignment: CDR1 SGHNT and CDR2 YYREEE (reference sequence). Trimming left V 0 bases short and J 6 bases short, with 9 bases between. The CDR3 loop spans 14 amino acids. The CDR3 protein is CASSLAGWPGELFF. CDR3 DNA: TGTGCCAGCAGCTTGGCCGGGTGGCCCGGGGAGCTGTTTTTT.

This chain links TRBV12-3 or TRBV12-4 with TRBJ1-1; D is perhaps TRBD1 (6 bases). The ends were cut back, 3 bases at V and 4 bases at J, with 9 bases in the middle. The CDR3 sequence is 13 residues long. CDR3 sequence: CASSLQGFTEAFF. In DNA form, the CDR3 reads TGTGCCAGCAGTTTGCAGGGGTTCACTGAAGCTTTCTTT.

V gene TRBV27 combines with J gene TRBJ1-4; 8 bases match TRBD1. Germline V gives CDR1 MNHEY, CDR2 SMNVEV (reference sequence). The CDR3 is 14 residues long. The ends lost 5 bases at V and 6 bases at J; junction bases unmatched: 5. CDR3 DNA: TGTGCCAGCAGTCTCCAGGGGGCGGATGAAAAACTGTTTTTT. This codes for CASSLQGADEKLFF.

This clone was detected only a few times. The chain is built from TRBV6-2 or TRBV6-3 and TRBJ2-1, with D possibly being TRBD2 (6 bases). Trimming took 4 bases from V and 9 from J, leaving 16 bases between them. The CDR3 is 14 residues long. Looked up from germline, CDR1 is MNHEY and CDR2 is SVGEGT. The CDR3, as DNA: TGTGCCAGCAGTTTCACTAGCAGTAGCGGTGAGCAGTTCTTC. This encodes CASSFTSSSGEQFF.

V and J are TRBV5-1 and TRBJ2-3; D unclear. Deletions cut 0 bases from V and 2 bases from J, with 10 bases between. The CDR3 consists of 15 residues. The germline CDR1 and CDR2 sequences are SGHRS and YFSETQ. Here the CDR3 DNA reads TGCGCCAGCAGCTTGGGCGGAACCCCCACAGATACGCAGTATTTT. Translation gives CASSLGGTPTDTQYF.

The chain uses TRBV15 and TRBJ2-3, with D possibly being TRBD1 (6 bases). The CDR3 has 14 amino acids. Germline V gene data show CDR1 as LNHNV and CDR2 as YYDKDF (reference sequence). V lost 1 base and J 10 bases, leaving 15 bases between the germline ends. The CDR3 region has the DNA TGTGCCACCAGCAGAGGGGACACACAGATATCGCAGTATTTT. It is translated as CATSRGDTQISQYF.

This chain connects TRBV19 to TRBJ2-3; D ambiguous. The CDR3 contains 12 residues. V was clipped by 5 bases and J by 6 bases, with 9 bases between them. CDR1 and CDR2 (germline): LNHDA, SQIVND (reference sequence). The CDR3 DNA sequence: TGTGCCAGTAGTGCCCATCAGGATACGCAGTATTTT. Residues: CASSAHQDTQYF.

Concerning this clone itself: Other DNA sequences in the same sample also yield this CDR3. The chain combines TRBV19 with TRBJ2-3; TRBD2 aligns across 7 bases. Germline V lookup: CDR1 LNHDA, CDR2 SQIVND (reference sequence). Germline trimming cut 2 bases from V and 5 bases from J; bases unmatched to any gene: 1. The CDR3 runs to 13 residues. The CDR3 DNA is TGTGCCAGTAGTATATCGGGGGGAGATACGCAGTATTTT. This codes for CASSISGGDTQYF.

CDR3 DNA: TGTGCCAGCAGCTTTACAGCGGGAACCGGGGAGCTGTTTTTT. Encoded protein: CASSFTAGTGELFF. This chain links TRBV7-8 with TRBJ2-2, with 7 positions matching TRBD2. The germline V gene encodes CDR1 SGHVS and CDR2 FQNEAQ. Unmatched junction bases numbered 3, after V lost 3 bases and J lost 5 bases. This CDR3 has 14 amino acids.

This clone showed up just once. The chain's CDR3 is CASSYSGRVDTGELFF. The CDR3 region has the DNA TGTGCCAGCAGTTATAGCGGGAGAGTTGACACCGGGGAGCTGTTTTTT. The genes are TRBV27 and TRBJ2-2; 9 positions match TRBD2. The trim removed 4 bases at V and 3 bases at J, leaving 6 bases unmatched. Per the germline V gene, CDR1 is MNHEY and CDR2 is SMNVEV (reference sequence). The CDR3 covers 16 residues.

This clone has just one count. J is TRBJ2-5 and V is TRBV10-1; 7 bases line up with TRBD2. The V segment lost 4 bases and the J segment 4 bases; nucleotides outside the gene matches: 6. The CDR3 has 14 amino acids. Germline V gives CDR1 WNHNN, CDR2 SYGVQD (reference sequence). CDR3 sequence reads: CASSAAGEGETQYF. The CDR3 nucleotides read TGCGCCAGCAGTGCGGCGGGAGAGGGAGAGACCCAGTACTTC.